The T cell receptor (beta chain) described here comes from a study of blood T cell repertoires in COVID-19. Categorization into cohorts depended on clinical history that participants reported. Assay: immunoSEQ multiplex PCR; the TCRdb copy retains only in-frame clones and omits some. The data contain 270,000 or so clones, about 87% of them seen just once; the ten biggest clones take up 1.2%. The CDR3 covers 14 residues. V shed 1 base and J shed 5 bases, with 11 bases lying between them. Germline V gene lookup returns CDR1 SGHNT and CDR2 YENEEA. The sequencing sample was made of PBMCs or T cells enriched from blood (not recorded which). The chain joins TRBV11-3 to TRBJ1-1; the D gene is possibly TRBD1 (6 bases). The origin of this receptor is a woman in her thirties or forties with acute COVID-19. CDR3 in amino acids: CASSLAGAVTEAFF. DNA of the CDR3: TGTGCCAGCAGCTTAGCAGGGGCTGTTACTGAAGCTTTCTTT.